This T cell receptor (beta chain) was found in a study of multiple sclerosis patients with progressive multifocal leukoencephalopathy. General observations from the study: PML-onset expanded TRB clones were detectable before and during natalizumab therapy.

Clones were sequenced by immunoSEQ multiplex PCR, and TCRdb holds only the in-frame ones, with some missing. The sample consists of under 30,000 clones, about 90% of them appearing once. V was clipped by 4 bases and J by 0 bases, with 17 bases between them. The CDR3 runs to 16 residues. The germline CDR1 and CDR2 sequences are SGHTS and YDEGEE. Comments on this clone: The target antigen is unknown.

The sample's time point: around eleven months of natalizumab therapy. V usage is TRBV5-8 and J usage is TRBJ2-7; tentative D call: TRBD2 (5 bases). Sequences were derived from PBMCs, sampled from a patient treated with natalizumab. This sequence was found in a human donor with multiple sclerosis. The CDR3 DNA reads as TGTGCCAGCAGCAGGGAAGGGCTAGCCGACTCCTACGAGCAGTACTTC. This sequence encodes CASSREGLADSYEQYF. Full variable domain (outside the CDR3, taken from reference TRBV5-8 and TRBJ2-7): EAGVTQSPTHLIKTRGQQATLRCSPISGHTSVYWYQQALGLGLQFLLWYDEGEERNRGNFPPRFSGRQFPNYSSELNVNALELEDSALYLCASSREGLADSYEQYFGPGTRLTVT.